The 32 T cell receptor beta chains reported below all come from one sample, sequenced in a study of T cell changes during pregnancy in multiple sclerosis. Libraries were prepared by immunoSEQ multiplex PCR; TCRdb keeps only in-frame clonotypes and omits some of them. The table records about 56,000 clones, 89% of them present only once. The specimen comprised peripheral blood, sampled after pregnancy. These receptors came from a female donor with multiple sclerosis, enrolled in a pregnancy study.

The V call is TRBV28, the J call TRBJ1-2; 8 bases line up with TRBD1. V trimming: 1 base; J trimming: 0 bases; junction bases outside the gene matches: 4. Germline assignment: CDR1 MDHEN and CDR2 SYDVKM. The CDR3 is made up of 16 amino acids. Written as DNA, the CDR3 is TGTGCCAGCAGTTTATCAGGGACAGGAACTAACTATGGCTACACCTTC. Translated, it gives CASSLSGTGTNYGYTF.

The CDR3 spells CASRPDRVGEAFF. The CDR3 DNA is TGTGCCAGCAGACCGGACAGGGTAGGTGAAGCTTTCTTT. V usage is TRBV6-1 and J usage is TRBJ1-1; TRBD1 matches at 8 bases. The CDR3 is made up of 13 amino acids. V shed 6 bases, J shed 7 bases, and the junction held 7 bases outside the gene matches. Looked up from germline, CDR1 is MNHNS and CDR2 is SASEGT.

The chain joins TRBV7-9 to TRBJ1-3; D is uncertain. The germline CDR1 and CDR2 sequences are SEHNR and FQNEAQ (reference sequence). Trimming shortened V by 5 bases and J by 4 bases, and 15 bases separated the two germline ends. This CDR3 is built from 15 residues. CDR3 in amino acids: CASSPDGVSGNTIYF. The CDR3 DNA is TGTGCCAGCAGCCCCGACGGGGTGAGCGGAAACACCATATATTTT.

This clone occurred a few times. The V gene is TRBV2, the J gene TRBJ2-2, with TRBD1 matching 8 bases. The CDR3 runs 15 residues. Losses at the gene ends were 6 bases for V and 5 bases for J; bases not matched to a gene: 8. The germline V gene encodes CDR1 SNHLY and CDR2 FYNNEI. The CDR3 region is CASREGQVETGELFF. The CDR3 coding sequence is TGTGCCAGCAGGGAGGGACAGGTGGAGACCGGGGAGCTGTTTTTT. The full variable domain, rest sourced from reference TRBV2 and TRBJ2-2, is EPEVTQTPSHQVTQMGQEVILRCVPISNHLYFYWYRQILGQKVEFLVSFYNNEISEKSEIFDDQFSVERPDGSNFTLKIRSTKLEDSAMYFCASREGQVETGELFFGEGSRLTVL.

This clone was recorded only once. V and J are TRBV19 and TRBJ1-4, with unresolved D. CDR1 and CDR2 from the germline V gene are LNHDA and SQIVND (reference sequence). Trimming removed 6 bases at V and 5 bases at J, with 13 bases between. This CDR3 has 14 amino acids. Here the CDR3 reads CASRVGVHNEKLFF. CDR3 bases: TGTGCCAGTAGAGTCGGAGTTCACAATGAAAAACTGTTTTTT.

The chain couples TRBV7-3 to TRBJ2-2; TRBD1 matches at 7 bases. The ends lost 4 bases at V and 3 bases at J; junction bases unmatched: 2. Germline values: CDR1 SGHTA, CDR2 FQGTGA. The CDR3 length is 14 residues. The CDR3 nucleotides read TGTGCCAGCAGCTCGACAGGGTACACCGGGGAGCTGTTTTTT. Encoded protein: CASSSTGYTGELFF.

The rearrangement joins TRBV11-3 to TRBJ2-5; D is ambiguous. Trimming took 4 bases from V and 1 from J, leaving 7 bases between them. Germline CDR1 is SGHNT and CDR2 is YENEEA. The length of the CDR3 is 13 residues. CDR3 loop: CASSSPGQETQYF. The CDR3 DNA follows: TGTGCCAGCAGCTCGCCAGGCCAAGAGACCCAGTACTTC.

This chain joins TRBV4-3 and TRBJ2-7; D is unresolved. Germline-derived CDR1 and CDR2 are LGHNA and YSLEER. V lost 0 bases to trimming and J lost 3 bases, with 9 bases between them. The CDR3 length is 14 residues. DNA for the CDR3: TGCGCCAGCAGCCAAGATTCGACTCTCTACGAGCAGTACTTC. Translated, it gives CASSQDSTLYEQYF.

This clone was picked up one time. The CDR3 loop is CATASHGGEQYF. CDR3 DNA sequence: TGTGCCACAGCGTCCCACGGGGGTGAGCAGTACTTC. The V and J genes are TRBV10-3 and TRBJ2-7, with D perhaps TRBD2 (6 bases). The CDR3 spans 12 residues. Germline V CDR1 and CDR2: ENHRY, SYGVKD. V was shortened by 10 bases and J by 7 bases, with 17 bases between the two germline ends.

CDR3 protein: CASSIDYDTEAFF. The DNA for the CDR3 is TGTGCCAGTAGTATAGATTATGACACTGAAGCTTTCTTT. The chain is built from TRBV19 and TRBJ1-1; D gene uncertain. V was clipped by 0 bases and J by 3 bases, with 5 bases between them. The CDR3 runs to 13 residues. Germline V CDR1 and CDR2: LNHDA, SQIVND (reference sequence).

J is TRBJ2-3 and V is TRBV5-4, with D unresolved. V lost 6 bases to trimming and J lost 4 bases, with 18 bases between them. The CDR3 has 15 residues. The V gene's germline CDR1 is SGHNT and CDR2 YYREEE (reference sequence). In DNA, the CDR3 is TGTGCCAGCATCGATAATAGTAAAAGTTCAGATACGCAGTATTTT. Translated: CASIDNSKSSDTQYF.

V usage is TRBV6-5 and J usage is TRBJ2-5, with D tentatively TRBD2 (6 bases). V shed 2 bases and J shed 7 bases, with 11 bases lying between them. The CDR3 spans 13 residues. The V gene's germline CDR1 is MNHEY and CDR2 SVGAGI. The CDR3 loop is CASSYEAGGTQYF. The CDR3 bases are TGTGCCAGCAGTTACGAGGCCGGGGGGACCCAGTACTTC.

V usage is TRBV27 and J usage is TRBJ1-4, with D possibly matching TRBD1 (5 bases). This CDR3 is built from 14 residues. V was cut by 5 bases and J by 8 bases, with 15 bases left in between. Germline CDR1 MNHEY, CDR2 SMNVEV (reference sequence). Written as DNA, the CDR3 is TGTGCCAGCAGTCAAAGACGGAGGGGCGAAAAACTGTTTTTT. Translated: CASSQRRRGEKLFF.

The chain couples TRBV4-1 to TRBJ2-7; 9 bases line up with TRBD1. The V and J ends lost 1 base and 5 bases, in that order; junction bases with no gene match: 9. Germline lookup yields CDR1 MGHRA and CDR2 YSYEKL. The CDR3 totals 16 residues. The CDR3 nucleotides read TGCGCCAGCAGCCAAGTAGCCGGACAGGGGTTACACGAGCAGTACTTC. Translating gives CASSQVAGQGLHEQYF.

V and J are TRBV19 and TRBJ2-2; 8 bases fit TRBD2. The CDR3 is made up of 18 amino acids. The germline gives CDR1 LNHDA, CDR2 SQIVND (reference sequence). V dropped 3 bases and J dropped 4; count of bases not matched to a gene: 13. CDR3: CASSIAAVLAGGTGELFF. The CDR3 nucleotides read TGTGCCAGTAGTATCGCGGCCGTTCTGGCGGGGGGCACCGGGGAGCTGTTTTTT.

This clone came up once. The chain is built from TRBV4-3 and TRBJ2-7, with 8 bases matching TRBD2. V was clipped by 0 bases and J by 6 bases; unmatched bases: 7. This CDR3 contains 15 residues. Per germline, CDR1 LGHNA and CDR2 YSLEER. CDR3 sequence: CASSQDFGLAREQYF. Here the CDR3 DNA reads TGCGCCAGCAGCCAAGATTTTGGACTAGCTCGCGAGCAGTACTTC.

This clone occurred once. The chain recombines TRBV19 with TRBJ2-2; 9 nucleotides match TRBD1. Germline CDR1 and CDR2: LNHDA and SQIVND (reference sequence). The ends lost 5 bases at V and 5 bases at J; junction bases unmatched: 12. The CDR3 length is 17 residues. The DNA for the CDR3 is TGTGCCAGTAGTGGACGTTGGACAGGGGAGGTGACCGGGGAGCTGTTTTTT. It is translated as CASSGRWTGEVTGELFF.

This rearrangement joins TRBV5-1 to TRBJ2-7; maybe TRBD1 (6 bases). The ends were cut back, 4 bases at V and 0 bases at J, with 11 bases in the middle. The CDR3 spans 14 residues. Germline V gene data show CDR1 as SGHRS and CDR2 as YFSETQ. The CDR3 loop reads CASSEQGSSYEQYF. The CDR3 DNA sequence: TGCGCCAGCAGCGAACAGGGTTCCTCCTACGAGCAGTACTTC. Combining the CDR3 with reference TRBV5-1 and TRBJ2-7 gives the whole variable domain KAGVTQTPRYLIKTRGQQVTLSCSPISGHRSVSWYQQTPGQGLQFLFEYFSETQRNKGNFPGRFSGRQFSNSRSEMNVSTLELGDSALYLCASSEQGSSYEQYFGPGTRLTVT.

The V gene is TRBV6-1, the J gene TRBJ2-7, with 10 bases that match TRBD2. Germline-derived CDR1 and CDR2 are MNHNS and SASEGT. The junction had 5 bases not matched to a gene; V was cut back by 8 bases and J by 4 bases. This CDR3 is built from 13 residues. CDR3 sequence reads: CASQLAGNYEQYF. In DNA, the CDR3 is TGTGCCAGCCAACTAGCGGGGAATTACGAGCAGTACTTC.

V and J are TRBV10-2 and TRBJ1-5, with 9 bases identical to TRBD1. The CDR3 loop spans 15 amino acids. Germline V gene lookup returns CDR1 WSHSY and CDR2 SAAADI. V shed 2 bases, J shed 5 bases, and the junction held 4 bases outside the gene matches. The CDR3 DNA is TGCGCCAGCAGTGAGAGACAGGGGGGGGATCAGCCCCAGCATTTT. Amino acids: CASSERQGGDQPQHF.

V usage is TRBV28 and J usage is TRBJ2-1, with D perhaps TRBD1 (6 bases). Trimming pared 5 bases from V and 5 bases from J, leaving 13 bases between. The CDR3 length is 14 residues. Germline lookup yields CDR1 MDHEN and CDR2 SYDVKM. For the CDR3, the DNA is TGTGCCAGCAGTCAAGGGGGAGCAAACAATGAGCAGTTCTTC. As protein: CASSQGGANNEQFF.

CDR3 region: CASSSQGSTEAFF. For the CDR3, the DNA is TGTGCCAGCAGCTCACAGGGGAGCACTGAAGCTTTCTTT. This rearrangement joins TRBV7-6 to TRBJ1-1; 7 bases fit TRBD1. The V segment lost 4 bases and the J segment 4 bases; nucleotides outside the gene matches: 3. Germline-derived CDR1 and CDR2 are SGHVS and FNYEAQ. The length of the CDR3 is 13 residues. Complete variable domain (other parts from reference TRBV7-6 and TRBJ1-1): GAGVSQSPRYKVTKRGQDVALRCDPISGHVSLYWYRQALGQGPEFLTYFNYEAQQDKSGLPNDRFSAERPEGSISTLTIQRTEQRDSAMYRCASSSQGSTEAFFGQGTRLTVV.

The rearrangement joins TRBV5-1 to TRBJ1-2; 12 bases agree with TRBD1. The germline V gene encodes CDR1 SGHRS and CDR2 YFSETQ. CDR3 length: 14 amino acids. V dropped 3 bases and J dropped 8; count of bases not matched to a gene: 5. CDR3 residues: CASSSGQGAGGYTF. In nucleotides, the CDR3 is TGCGCCAGCAGCTCGGGACAGGGGGCAGGAGGCTACACCTTC.

The V call is TRBV7-9, the J call TRBJ2-7; 12 positions match TRBD2. Germline V gives CDR1 SEHNR, CDR2 FQNEAQ (reference sequence). The CDR3 consists of 18 residues. V lost 5 bases, J lost 7 bases, and 18 bases stayed unmatched. The CDR3 sequence: CASSTAWTSGTLPREQYF. CDR3 DNA: TGTGCCAGCAGCACCGCCTGGACTAGCGGGACCCTGCCGAGAGAGCAGTACTTC.

Only one count was recorded for this clone. The chain employs TRBV29-1 and TRBJ1-1; 10 bases fit TRBD1. The CDR3 is 12 residues long. The germline V gene encodes CDR1 SQVTM and CDR2 ANQGSEA. After removal of 7 bases from V and 10 bases from J, the junction contained 9 bases not matched to a gene. The CDR3 nucleotides are TGCAGCGGCGTAGGGACAGGGGTTGGAGCTTTCTTT. This encodes CSGVGTGVGAFF.

Details on this clone: The junction shows a germline mismatch at one end, possibly a read error. This chain uses TRBV4-3 with TRBJ2-7, with TRBD1 matching over 11 bases. Germline V gives CDR1 LGHNA, CDR2 YSLEER. The CDR3 length is 16 residues. The CDR3 region has the DNA TGCACCAGCAGCCGGGCATCCGGGACAGGGGGCTACGAGCAGTACTTC. This sequence encodes CTSSRASGTGGYEQYF.

This chain connects TRBV5-1 to TRBJ2-1, with 7 bases fitting TRBD2. Germline V gives CDR1 SGHRS, CDR2 YFSETQ. Trimming cost V 0 bases and J 2 bases; bases outside gene matches: 14. The CDR3 covers 19 residues. The CDR3 DNA is TGCGCCAGCAGCTTGGCCAGGGAGGGGCCCTACGGCACCTACAATGAGCAGTTCTTC. It encodes CASSLAREGPYGTYNEQFF.

The rearrangement uses TRBV5-4 and TRBJ2-1, with a weak D call TRBD2 (6 bases). Germline CDR1 and CDR2: SGHNT and YYREEE (reference sequence). The CDR3 consists of 12 residues. Deletions cut 4 bases from V and 7 bases from J, with 9 bases between. CDR3 residues: CASSTGVNEQFF. The CDR3 region has the DNA TGTGCCAGCAGCACGGGGGTGAATGAGCAGTTCTTC.

The chain uses TRBV10-3 and TRBJ1-2; 10 bases fit TRBD1. The junction had 5 bases not matched to a gene; V was cut back by 6 bases and J by 4 bases. The V gene's germline CDR1 is ENHRY and CDR2 SYGVKD. CDR3 size: 14 residues. CDR3 region: CAIRWTGGSYGYTF. The CDR3 DNA follows: TGTGCCATCAGGTGGACAGGGGGTAGCTATGGCTACACCTTC.

The rearrangement joins TRBV6-6 to TRBJ2-6; TRBD1 aligns across 7 bases. Germline assignment: CDR1 MNHNY and CDR2 SVGAGI (reference sequence). CDR3 length equals 14 residues. The CDR3 region has the DNA TGTGCTACCCCAGGGGGCTCTGGGGCCAACGTCCTGACTTTC. It encodes CATPGGSGANVLTF.

This clone was picked up a small number of times. This chain links TRBV6-5 with TRBJ1-1; the D gene is possibly TRBD1 (5 bases). The CDR3 covers 14 residues. Looked up from germline, CDR1 is MNHEY and CDR2 is SVGAGI. V gave up 0 bases and J gave up 5 bases, with 10 bases separating them. Written as DNA, the CDR3 is TGTGCCAGCAGTTACTCAGGGGAAGGTACTGAAGCTTTCTTT. Its protein product is CASSYSGEGTEAFF.

The V and J genes are TRBV18 and TRBJ2-7, with D maybe TRBD2 (7 bases). The CDR3 has 13 residues. The V end was cut by 3 bases, the J end by 5 bases, with 11 bases between. Germline V CDR1 and CDR2: KGHSH, LQKENI. The CDR3 DNA reads TGTGCCAGCTCACCGGGGGGGGCGGACGAGCAGTACTTC. It is translated as CASSPGGADEQYF. Full variable domain (missing parts from reference TRBV18 and TRBJ2-7): NAGVMQNPRHLVRRRGQEARLRCSPMKGHSHVYWYRQLPEEGLKFMVYLQKENIIDESGMPKERFSAEFPKEGPSILRIQQVVRGDSAAYFCASSPGGADEQYFGPGTRLTVT.